This T cell receptor (beta chain) was sequenced for a study of cytomegalovirus exposure and HLA in healthy donors. 13 Jbeta primers and 60 Vbeta primers were used for the PCR. Clones were sequenced by immunoSEQ multiplex PCR, and TCRdb holds only the in-frame ones, with some missing. This table has around 99,000 clones, 77% appearing once. With 0 bases removed from V and 0 bases from J, the gap between germline ends came to 9 bases. The CDR3 extends over 15 amino acids. Germline CDR1 is SGHRS and CDR2 is YFSETQ. The material sequenced was PBMCs. The chain links TRBV5-1 to TRBJ2-5; possible D gene TRBD2, 5 bases. The receptor comes from a man aged 50 to 60 in good health and CMV-seropositive. Here the CDR3 DNA reads TGCGCCAGCAGCTTGGGTGACTATGACCAAGAGACCCAGTACTTC. The encoded protein is CASSLGDYDQETQYF.